One and the same sample provided the 11 T cell receptor beta chains below, sequenced in a study of cytotoxic CD8 clonotypes in ibrutinib-treated CLL. Measured with immunoSEQ multiplex PCR; TCRdb has only the in-frame clones, and not every one. The sample holds around 150,000 clones, around nine tenths seen once. Sequenced material: PBMCs, taken at disease progression, from a patient treated with ibrutinib. All receptors derive from a human donor with chronic lymphocytic leukemia.

CDR3: CASSPRQTSHAGEQYF. DNA of the CDR3: TGTGCCAGCAGCCCAAGACAGACTTCTCACGCGGGGGAGCAGTACTTC. The chain links TRBV11-3 to TRBJ2-7, with D possibly matching TRBD2 (6 bases). The V gene lost 5 bases and the J gene lost 7 bases, with 24 bases spanning the gap. This CDR3 has 16 amino acids. Germline assignment: CDR1 SGHNT and CDR2 YENEEA.

The chain uses TRBV11-3 and TRBJ2-2; TRBD1 agrees at 8 bases. Germline V gene lookup returns CDR1 SGHNT and CDR2 YENEEA. This CDR3 is 16 amino acids long. J lost 2 bases, V lost 6 bases, and 8 bases had no gene match. For the CDR3, the DNA is TGTGCCAGCAGAACCCTAACAGGGGGTAACACCGGGGAGCTGTTTTTT. Protein: CASRTLTGGNTGELFF.

This chain uses TRBV6-5 with TRBJ2-2; tentatively, D is TRBD2 (6 bases). Per germline, CDR1 MNHEY and CDR2 SVGAGI. This CDR3 contains 16 residues. The V and J ends lost 2 bases and 6 bases respectively, with 16 bases between them. CDR3 in DNA: TGTGCCAGCAGTTACGGGGTCCCGGGAGCCGCCGGGGAGCTGTTTTTT. This translates into CASSYGVPGAAGELFF.

The chain carries TRBV28 and TRBJ2-1; D is unresolved. Germline CDR1 is MDHEN and CDR2 is SYDVKM. The CDR3 is made up of 16 amino acids. V lost 6 bases to trimming and J lost 3 bases, with 18 bases between them. The CDR3 is CASRILHFEGYNEQFF. The CDR3 nucleotides read TGTGCCAGCAGAATCCTTCACTTTGAAGGCTACAATGAGCAGTTCTTC. The full variable domain, with the rest looked up from reference TRBV28 and TRBJ2-1, is DVKVTQSSRYLVKRTGEKVFLECVQDMDHENMFWYRQDPGLGLRLIYFSYDVKMKEKGDIPEGYSVSREKKERFSLILESASTNQTSMYLCASRILHFEGYNEQFFGPGTRLTVL.

The chain links TRBV5-1 to TRBJ2-1, with 13 bases matching TRBD2. Unmatched junction bases numbered 8, after V lost 2 bases and J lost 9 bases. The CDR3 runs to 16 residues. Germline V gene lookup returns CDR1 SGHRS and CDR2 YFSETQ. The CDR3 region is CASSFTGLAGKVEQFF. CDR3 coding DNA: TGCGCCAGCAGCTTCACGGGACTAGCGGGAAAGGTTGAGCAGTTCTTC.

The chain joins TRBV5-1 to TRBJ1-4; 7 positions match TRBD1. The CDR3 runs 16 residues. Trimming removed 0 bases from V and 8 bases from J; junction bases left unmatched: 10. In germline, CDR1 is SGHRS, CDR2 YFSETQ. The CDR3 sequence: CASSLGTGIIGEKLFF. CDR3 coding DNA: TGCGCCAGCAGCTTGGGGACAGGAATTATAGGCGAAAAACTGTTTTTT.

The rearrangement joins TRBV27 to TRBJ2-7; tentatively, D is TRBD2 (5 bases). The CDR3 spans 15 residues. The V and J ends lost 5 bases and 1 base respectively, with 15 bases between them. CDR1 and CDR2 (germline): MNHEY, SMNVEV (reference sequence). CDR3 sequence: CASSGRGPPSYEQYF. In nucleotides, the CDR3 is TGTGCCAGCAGTGGCCGGGGTCCTCCTTCCTACGAGCAGTACTTC.

V gene TRBV5-1 combines with J gene TRBJ1-1, with TRBD1 as a possible D gene (6 bases). The CDR3 runs 14 residues. Germline V CDR1 and CDR2: SGHRS, YFSETQ. Trimming took off 4 bases at V and 1 base at J, with 11 bases between the two ends. The CDR3 region has the DNA TGCGCCAGCAGCCCGACAGGTTCGAACACTGAAGCTTTCTTT. Translation gives CASSPTGSNTEAFF.

The count of this clone is one. The chain recombines TRBV15 with TRBJ2-7; D may be TRBD1 (5 bases). V gave up 0 bases and J gave up 0 bases, with 9 bases separating them. The length of the CDR3 is 15 residues. CDR1 LNHNV and CDR2 YYDKDF come from the germline V gene (reference sequence). CDR3 bases: TGTGCCACCAGCAGAGATCGACAGAGCTCCTACGAGCAGTACTTC. Protein: CATSRDRQSSYEQYF.

The chain employs TRBV14 and TRBJ2-4; 7 nucleotides match TRBD2. Germline-derived CDR1 and CDR2 are SGHDN and FVKESK. The CDR3 spans 13 residues. V shed 2 bases, J shed 6 bases, and the junction held 1 base outside the gene matches. DNA of the CDR3: TGTGCCAGCAGCCAACCGGGGGGAAACATTCAGTACTTC. As protein: CASSQPGGNIQYF.

The chain couples TRBV11-1 to TRBJ2-3; either TRBD1 or TRBD2 may supply D (5 bases each). The CDR3 has 14 amino acids. V shed 7 bases and J shed 1 base, with 12 bases lying between them. Per the germline V gene, CDR1 is SGHAT and CDR2 is FQDESV (reference sequence). Written as DNA, the CDR3 is TGTGCCAGCACTGAAGGGACGGGCACAGATACGCAGTATTTT. This codes for CASTEGTGTDTQYF. Full variable domain (outside the CDR3, taken from reference TRBV11-1 and TRBJ2-3): EAEVAQSPRYKITEKSQAVAFWCDPISGHATLYWYRQILGQGPELLVQFQDESVVDDSQLPKDRFSAERLKGVDSTLKIQPAELGDSAMYLCASTEGTGTDTQYFGPGTRLTVL.